This is a list of T cell receptor beta chains from one sample in a study of OX40 agonist ivuxolimab in advanced cancers. Sequencing was performed with immunoSEQ multiplex PCR; in TCRdb, only in-frame clones are kept and a portion is missing. The profile shows approximately 98,000 clones, 84% of them singletons. The sequencing here drew on CD4+ or CD8+ T cells sorted from blood, taken in a trial of the OX40 agonist ivuxolimab. These receptor sequences come from an adult with an advanced solid tumor such as melanoma, head and neck, liver or kidney cancer. The CDR3 runs from the conserved cysteine through the conserved F or W. Each record gives: J gene, clone size, CDR3 length, V gene, CDR3 protein. Where a row states a size, it is once, few, many or the class of an expanded clone; other rows omit it.

J gene: TRBJ2-2; clone size: .; CDR3 length: 14; V gene: TRBV5-1; CDR3 protein: CASSRDGNTGELFF
J gene: TRBJ2-1; clone size: .; CDR3 length: 13; V gene: TRBV15; CDR3 protein: CATSTRGERVPFF
J gene: TRBJ1-5; clone size: .; CDR3 length: 16; V gene: TRBV7-2; CDR3 protein: CASSPRDTTSNQPQHF
J gene: TRBJ2-2; clone size: .; CDR3 length: 16; V gene: TRBV9; CDR3 protein: CASSPPGTGGTGELFF
J gene: TRBJ2-7; clone size: .; CDR3 length: 14; V gene: TRBV5-4; CDR3 protein: CASSQAGKGEEQYF
J gene: TRBJ2-2; clone size: once; CDR3 length: 15; V gene: TRBV12-5; CDR3 protein: CASGPAGTSPGELFF
J gene: TRBJ2-1; clone size: .; CDR3 length: 15; V gene: TRBV6-4; CDR3 protein: CASSETSGYYNEQFF
J gene: TRBJ1-4; clone size: .; CDR3 length: 15; V gene: TRBV6-5; CDR3 protein: CASSPSDATNEKLFF
J gene: TRBJ2-7; clone size: .; CDR3 length: 11; V gene: TRBV20-1; CDR3 protein: CSASMDREQYF
J gene: TRBJ1-1; clone size: .; CDR3 length: 13; V gene: TRBV19; CDR3 protein: CASSIGPNTEAFF
J gene: TRBJ2-7; clone size: .; CDR3 length: 11; V gene: TRBV29-1; CDR3 protein: CSVGQPYEQYF
J gene: TRBJ2-6; clone size: .; CDR3 length: 16; V gene: TRBV19; CDR3 protein: CASKEAGSSGANVLTF
J gene: TRBJ1-4; clone size: .; CDR3 length: 14; V gene: TRBV19; CDR3 protein: CASTPGRAVEKLFF
J gene: TRBJ2-1; clone size: .; CDR3 length: 15; V gene: TRBV9; CDR3 protein: CASSVGGGHYNEQFF
J gene: .; clone size: .; CDR3 length: 12; V gene: TRBV12-5; CDR3 protein: CASGLMFHEQYF
J gene: TRBJ1-4; clone size: .; CDR3 length: 17; V gene: TRBV4-2; CDR3 protein: CASSQDGPTGRGEKLFF
J gene: TRBJ1-2; clone size: once; CDR3 length: 17; V gene: TRBV4-2; CDR3 protein: CASSQVEGTQSNYGYTF
J gene: TRBJ1-5; clone size: .; CDR3 length: 14; V gene: TRBV19; CDR3 protein: CASSTPNSNQPQHF
J gene: TRBJ2-7; clone size: many; CDR3 length: 14; V gene: TRBV7-2; CDR3 protein: CASSLDVRGGEQYF
J gene: TRBJ1-1; clone size: few; CDR3 length: 13; V gene: TRBV19; CDR3 protein: CASSIQGRTEAFF
J gene: TRBJ2-7; clone size: .; CDR3 length: 15; V gene: TRBV4-3; CDR3 protein: CASSQDFQGNYEQYF
J gene: TRBJ2-1; clone size: .; CDR3 length: 14; V gene: TRBV9; CDR3 protein: CASSVDAGDNEQFF
J gene: TRBJ2-1; clone size: .; CDR3 length: 14; V gene: TRBV9; CDR3 protein: CASSVDRGRDEQFF
J gene: TRBJ2-7; clone size: few; CDR3 length: 13; V gene: TRBV12-5; CDR3 protein: CASGIQGVYEQYF
J gene: TRBJ2-5; clone size: .; CDR3 length: 14; V gene: TRBV7-9; CDR3 protein: CASSLASSAETQYF
J gene: TRBJ2-3; clone size: .; CDR3 length: 13; V gene: TRBV14; CDR3 protein: CASSQDRGFTQYF
J gene: TRBJ2-3; clone size: .; CDR3 length: 15; V gene: TRBV19; CDR3 protein: CASSRPGGGTDTQYF
J gene: .; clone size: .; CDR3 length: 14; V gene: TRBV7-2; CDR3 protein: CASSVSGRAYEQYF
J gene: TRBJ1-1; clone size: .; CDR3 length: 17; V gene: TRBV5-1; CDR3 protein: CASSPRWDREVNTEAFF
J gene: TRBJ1-5; clone size: few; CDR3 length: 13; V gene: TRBV6-6; CDR3 protein: CASSPGANQPQHF
J gene: TRBJ1-5; clone size: .; CDR3 length: 14; V gene: TRBV28; CDR3 protein: CASSLGTGYQPQHF
J gene: TRBJ2-3; clone size: .; CDR3 length: 11; V gene: TRBV29-1; CDR3 protein: CSVVGFDTQYF
J gene: TRBJ1-5; clone size: few; CDR3 length: 12; V gene: TRBV7-8; CDR3 protein: CASSFLNQPQHF
J gene: TRBJ2-3; clone size: .; CDR3 length: 16; V gene: TRBV7-9; CDR3 protein: CASSLAASGITDTQYF
J gene: TRBJ2-5; clone size: .; CDR3 length: 12; V gene: TRBV10-3; CDR3 protein: CAITNTGETQYF
J gene: TRBJ2-2; clone size: .; CDR3 length: 17; V gene: TRBV5-6; CDR3 protein: CASRPLAGGPGTGELFF
J gene: TRBJ1-1; clone size: .; CDR3 length: 14; V gene: TRBV5-6; CDR3 protein: CASSLANGYTEAFF
J gene: TRBJ2-1; clone size: .; CDR3 length: 15; V gene: TRBV5-6; CDR3 protein: CASSLVAGGFYEQFF
J gene: TRBJ1-4; clone size: .; CDR3 length: 14; V gene: TRBV2; CDR3 protein: CASSDTATNEKLFF
J gene: TRBJ2-7; clone size: .; CDR3 length: 15; V gene: TRBV30; CDR3 protein: CAWSQGGLGSYEQYF
J gene: TRBJ2-1; clone size: .; CDR3 length: 15; V gene: TRBV10-3; CDR3 protein: CAISEPTTPYNEQFF
J gene: TRBJ1-5; clone size: .; CDR3 length: 20; V gene: TRBV27; CDR3 protein: CASSLIGFGQGGTSNQPQHF
J gene: TRBJ2-3; clone size: .; CDR3 length: 15; V gene: TRBV7-9; CDR3 protein: CASSFIRGSKDTQYF
J gene: TRBJ2-2; clone size: few; CDR3 length: 15; V gene: TRBV5-1; CDR3 protein: CASKQGGVITGELFF
J gene: TRBJ2-7; clone size: .; CDR3 length: 17; V gene: TRBV4-3; CDR3 protein: CASSPKFMSGGAYEQYF
J gene: TRBJ2-5; clone size: .; CDR3 length: 14; V gene: TRBV5-1; CDR3 protein: CASSLAAGDETQYF